This T cell receptor beta chain is drawn from a study of vaccination and CD4 T cells after COVID-19. Turning to the study itself: There were six male and four female convalescents, and two of them were Hispanic.

As to time point: late sampling 161 to 241 days after vaccination in a few convalescent patients. TCRdb re-analysed the PCR reads in MiXCR, keeping a single row per CDR3 protein. The sample has roughly 30,000 distinct CDR3 sequences, 50% to 65% seen once. This material consisted of CD4+ T cells from blood, taken about 7 months after SARS-CoV-2 vaccination. The receptor was derived from a human donor who had recovered from COVID-19.

CDR3 bases: TGTGCCAGCAGCTCCAGGAATCAGCCCCAGCATTTT. It yields the protein CASSSRNQPQHF. J is TRBJ1-5 and V is TRBV7-2; D is uncertain. The CDR3 totals 12 residues. Germline CDR1 reads SGHTA; CDR2 reads FQGNSA. The V end was cut by 4 bases, the J end by 4 bases, with 5 bases between.